Listed below are T cell receptor beta chains from one sample, sequenced in a study of T cells in Graves' hyperthyroidism and ophthalmopathy. One entry per CDR3 protein, called by TCRdb with MiXCR from the multiplex PCR reads. Seen here are 300,000 to 450,000 distinct CDR3 sequences, around 13% observed once, and the top ten hold around 20%. Source material: blood. The source of these receptors is a woman aged 25-40 years with Graves' ophthalmopathy. Each CDR3 is given with its conserved first and last residue. D genes are given only for firm matches. Not every row has a clone size; where given, it reads once, few, many or a size class.

size: -
V: TRBV25-1
D: -
J: TRBJ2-1
DNA: TGTGCCAGCAGTGAACCAGGGGCCCTTCTGGGCAATGAGCAGTTCTTC
CDR3: CASSEPGALLGNEQFF

size: few
V: TRBV6-2/TRBV6-3
D: -
J: TRBJ2-7
DNA: TGTGCCAGCAGTACTTCTCGAGAGCAGTACTTC
CDR3: CASSTSREQYF

size: many
V: TRBV13
D: TRBD2
J: TRBJ2-5
DNA: TGTGCCAGCAGCTCCACTCTCCGCGGGAGAGACCAAGAGACCCAGTACTTC
CDR3: CASSSTLRGRDQETQYF

size: -
V: TRBV3-1
D: -
J: TRBJ1-3
DNA: TGTGCCAGCAGTCAGTGGGACTCTGGAAACACCATATATTTT
CDR3: CASSQWDSGNTIYF

size: many
V: TRBV7-9
D: -
J: TRBJ2-2
DNA: TGTGCCAGCAGCTTAGCGGAAGGACTATATACGCCCGGGGAGCTGTTTTTT
CDR3: CASSLAEGLYTPGELFF

size: many
V: TRBV18
D: -
J: TRBJ2-2
DNA: TGTGCCAGCTCACAATTGACAGGGAACACCGGGGAGCTGTTTTTT
CDR3: CASSQLTGNTGELFF

size: many
V: TRBV7-8
D: -
J: TRBJ2-7
DNA: TGTGCCAGCAGCTTAGCGCCAGGGACATTGGTTTACGAGCAGTACTTC
CDR3: CASSLAPGTLVYEQYF

size: many
V: TRBV7-8
D: -
J: TRBJ2-1
DNA: TGTGCCAGCAGCCGTGCGTGGGGGTACAGCTCCTACAATGAGCAGTTCTTC
CDR3: CASSRAWGYSSYNEQFF

size: many
V: TRBV27
D: TRBD2
J: TRBJ2-5
DNA: TGTGCCAGCAGGCCGGGACTAGCGGGGGAGCTACAAGAGACCCAGTACTTC
CDR3: CASRPGLAGELQETQYF

size: many
V: TRBV7-3
D: -
J: TRBJ1-1
DNA: TGTGCCAGCAGCTTAAAGGTCGGGCTCACTGAAGCTTTCTTT
CDR3: CASSLKVGLTEAFF

size: many
V: TRBV18
D: -
J: TRBJ1-1
DNA: TGTGCCAGCTCACCGGAGGGGAGCTCTTCAAGGGTTGAAGCTTTCTTT
CDR3: CASSPEGSSSRVEAFF

size: many
V: TRBV15
D: -
J: TRBJ1-3
DNA: TGTGCCACCAGCAGAGATGCCCTCTCTGGAAACACCATATATTTT
CDR3: CATSRDALSGNTIYF

size: many
V: TRBV6-6
D: TRBD2
J: TRBJ2-2
DNA: TGTGCCAGCAGTTACCCGGTGGGGGGGGTCACCGGGGAGCTGTTTTTT
CDR3: CASSYPVGGVTGELFF

size: many
V: TRBV6-6
D: -
J: TRBJ2-1
DNA: TGTGCCAGCAGTTACTCTGGACTCAGAAGCTCCTACAATGAGCAGTTCTTC
CDR3: CASSYSGLRSSYNEQFF

size: many
V: TRBV7-8
D: -
J: TRBJ2-5
DNA: TGTGCCAGCAGCTTAGTCCCCCCGGGAGAGACCCAGTACTTC
CDR3: CASSLVPPGETQYF

size: few
V: TRBV29-1
D: -
J: TRBJ2-1
DNA: TGCAGCGTTGAATTCACATTTCGGCTAGTCGAGAATGAGCAGTTCTTC
CDR3: CSVEFTFRLVENEQFF

size: many
V: TRBV19
D: -
J: TRBJ1-1
DNA: TGTGCCACCCAGTTCTCGGGTGCCCTTCTGAACACTGAAGCTTTCTTT
CDR3: CATQFSGALLNTEAFF

size: -
V: TRBV7-2
D: TRBD1
J: TRBJ1-1
DNA: TGTGCCAGCAGTTACTCGAGGGTGGAGGGGGCTAGAACTGAAGCTTTCTTT
CDR3: CASSYSRVEGARTEAFF

size: few
V: TRBV9
D: TRBD1
J: TRBJ1-2
DNA: TGTGCCAGCAGCCCCCCGACAGGGGGCAGGGGTTGGGGCTACACCTTC
CDR3: CASSPPTGGRGWGYTF

size: many
V: TRBV3-1
D: -
J: TRBJ1-3
DNA: TGTGCCAGCAGCGCAGAAACCCCGGGAATCTTAACTGGAAACACCATATATTTT
CDR3: CASSAETPGILTGNTIYF

size: -
V: TRBV12-5
D: TRBD1
J: TRBJ1-1
DNA: TGTGCTAGTGGTTCGGGACAGAGGAACACTGAAGCTTTCTTT
CDR3: CASGSGQRNTEAFF

size: many
V: TRBV6-1
D: -
J: TRBJ2-5
DNA: TGTGCCAGCTGGGACAACCAAGAGACCCAGTACTTC
CDR3: CASWDNQETQYF

size: many
V: TRBV6-1
D: TRBD1
J: TRBJ1-2
DNA: TGTGCCAGCAGTTCGCCGGGACAGGGAGCTAACTATGGCTACACCTTC
CDR3: CASSSPGQGANYGYTF

size: -
V: TRBV29-1
D: -
J: TRBJ1-1
DNA: TGCAGCGTTGTGGGCGTGGGTTACTCTGAAGCTTTCTTT
CDR3: CSVVGVGYSEAFF

size: many
V: TRBV3-1
D: TRBD2
J: TRBJ2-3
DNA: TGTGCCAGCAGCCCCCGACTAGCGGGGGACACAGATACGCAGTATTTT
CDR3: CASSPRLAGDTDTQYF

size: few
V: TRBV7-6
D: -
J: TRBJ1-3
DNA: TGTGCCAGCAGCTTACTGGCGGGCCTCTCTGGAAACACCATATATTTT
CDR3: CASSLLAGLSGNTIYF

size: few
V: TRBV30
D: -
J: TRBJ1-5
DNA: TGTGCCTGGGCTAAAACAGGGAATCAGCCCCAGCATTTT
CDR3: CAWAKTGNQPQHF

size: many
V: TRBV2
D: -
J: TRBJ1-1
DNA: TGTGCCAGCAGTGAAGAGGCCCCGAACACTGAAGCTTTCTTT
CDR3: CASSEEAPNTEAFF

size: many
V: TRBV15
D: -
J: TRBJ1-1
DNA: TGTGCCACCAGCAGAGATTTAAGGGTGACTGAAGCTTTCTTT
CDR3: CATSRDLRVTEAFF

size: many
V: TRBV11-1
D: -
J: TRBJ2-1
DNA: TGTGCCAGCAGCTCCGCCGGGAATCTATACAATGAGCAGTTCTTC
CDR3: CASSSAGNLYNEQFF

size: many
V: TRBV7-3
D: -
J: TRBJ2-5
DNA: TGTGCCAGCAGCCCGCAGGCCACAGGGAGCCTTCAGCAGGAGACCCAGTACTTC
CDR3: CASSPQATGSLQQETQYF

size: few
V: TRBV7-9
D: TRBD2
J: TRBJ2-2
DNA: TGTGCCAGCAGCCGCCGGACTAGCGGGGGACCCGCTCTTGCCGGGGAGCTGTTTTTT
CDR3: CASSRRTSGGPALAGELFF

size: once
V: TRBV9
D: -
J: TRBJ2-3
DNA: TGTACCAGCAGCTCCCGCGGGGGCGATTATACGCAGTATTTT
CDR3: CTSSSRGGDYTQYF

size: many
V: TRBV7-2
D: TRBD1
J: TRBJ2-7
DNA: TGTGCCAGCAGCTCAAGGGACAGGGGGCTCGACGAGCAGTACTTC
CDR3: CASSSRDRGLDEQYF

size: few
V: TRBV6-1
D: TRBD1
J: TRBJ2-7
DNA: TGTGCCAGCAGCCCCGATAGGACAGGGGAGGGTAGCGGGCAGTACTTC
CDR3: CASSPDRTGEGSGQYF

size: many
V: TRBV4-1
D: -
J: TRBJ1-1
DNA: TGCGCCAGCACCCTTTACAGCGACTCAAACACTGAAGCTTTCTTT
CDR3: CASTLYSDSNTEAFF

size: many
V: TRBV11-1
D: -
J: TRBJ1-2
DNA: TGTGCCAGCAGCGTCCGGGACGAGATCTATGGCTACACCTTC
CDR3: CASSVRDEIYGYTF

size: many
V: TRBV4-1
D: -
J: TRBJ2-1
DNA: TGCGCCAGCAGCCAAGATTGGGGGCGCCGTGTGAATGAGCAGTTCTTC
CDR3: CASSQDWGRRVNEQFF

size: -
V: TRBV13
D: -
J: TRBJ2-1
DNA: TGTGCCAGCAGCCGAGGCCCGGGGGGCCGGCCCAATGAGCAGTTCTTC
CDR3: CASSRGPGGRPNEQFF

size: many
V: TRBV20-1
D: -
J: TRBJ1-1
DNA: TGCAGTGCTAGAACCAGCGGCGGTACCCGGGGGGCTGAAGCTTTCTTT
CDR3: CSARTSGGTRGAEAFF

size: many
V: TRBV6-1
D: -
J: TRBJ1-5
DNA: TGTGCCAGCAGTGGAGGACAGTTTAGCAATCAGCCCCAGCATTTT
CDR3: CASSGGQFSNQPQHF

size: -
V: TRBV12-3/TRBV12-4
D: TRBD1
J: TRBJ2-1
DNA: TGTGCCAGCAGTTTGAGCCCGGGACAGTCCTTCTTC
CDR3: CASSLSPGQSFF

size: -
V: TRBV19
D: TRBD1
J: TRBJ1-1
DNA: TGTGCCAGTACCGCACAGGGGGCGGGCACTGAAGCTTTCTTT
CDR3: CASTAQGAGTEAFF

size: many
V: TRBV11-2
D: TRBD2
J: TRBJ2-1
DNA: TGTGCCAGCAGCCATTCCGTACTAGCGGACTCCTACAATGAGCAGTTCTTC
CDR3: CASSHSVLADSYNEQFF

size: many
V: TRBV3-1
D: TRBD2
J: TRBJ2-1
DNA: TGTGCCAGCAGCCTTGGACTAGCGGGGGGGCCGAGTGAGCAGTTCTTC
CDR3: CASSLGLAGGPSEQFF

size: many
V: TRBV28
D: -
J: TRBJ1-5
DNA: TGTGCCAGCAGTTTATGGGTTGCCGCCCCTAATCAGCCCCAGCATTTT
CDR3: CASSLWVAAPNQPQHF